Listed here are 15 T cell receptor beta chains from one sample, sequenced in a study of Ad26.COV2.S vaccination and SARS-CoV-2 variants. The assay was immunoSEQ multiplex PCR, and TCRdb's table has in-frame clones only and misses some. The sample gives about 370,000 clones, roughly 90% of which show up once; about 2% is in the top ten. Indicated treatment: some 20 received Ad26.COV2.S at low or high dose, single or two shots; about five received placebo; per-sample allocation not given. Each sample was drawn 63 days after the first injection (of vaccine or placebo). The input for sequencing was peripheral blood, taken in a trial of Ad26.COV2.S vaccine versus placebo. Receptors originate from a person between 18 and 59 years old who received the Ad26.COV2.S COVID-19 vaccine or a placebo.

The chain carries TRBV6-5 and TRBJ1-2; D remains unclear. From germline, CDR1 is MNHEY and CDR2 SVGAGI. The CDR3 is 11 residues long. V was pared by 10 bases and J by 4 bases, with 10 bases between. The CDR3 sequence is CATVRLYGYTF. CDR3 in DNA: TGTGCCACCGTTAGGCTCTATGGCTACACCTTC.

V usage is TRBV3-1 (or the pseudogene TRBV3-2) and J usage is TRBJ1-2; 7 bases map to TRBD1. The CDR3 extends over 15 amino acids. J gave up 5 bases and V 1 base, and 7 bases lay outside the gene matches. Germline V gene data show CDR1 as LGHDT and CDR2 as YNNKEL (reference sequence). The CDR3 loop reads CASSQGGGLRYGYTF. The CDR3 region has the DNA TGTGCCAGCAGCCAAGGAGGGGGCCTGCGATATGGCTACACCTTC.

V gene TRBV28 combines with J gene TRBJ1-3; 7 nucleotides line up with TRBD1. The CDR3 loop spans 17 amino acids. CDR1 MDHEN and CDR2 SYDVKM come from the germline V gene. Trimming took 2 bases from V and 2 from J; bases not matched to a gene: 9. CDR3 loop: CASSLAHRGEPGNTIYF. CDR3 sequence (DNA): TGTGCCAGCAGTTTAGCTCACAGGGGAGAGCCTGGAAACACCATATATTTT.

The V and J genes are TRBV6-6 and TRBJ1-2, with D possibly matching TRBD1 (5 bases). Looked up from germline, CDR1 is MNHNY and CDR2 is SVGAGI (reference sequence). The V and J ends lost 6 bases and 4 bases respectively, with 9 bases between them. The CDR3 consists of 12 residues. CDR3 region: CASRRDLYGYTF. The CDR3, as DNA: TGTGCCAGCAGGAGGGACCTCTATGGCTACACCTTC.

Only a few counts were recorded for this clone. The chain joins TRBV6-1 to TRBJ2-7; 7 bases line up with TRBD2. CDR1 and CDR2 from the germline V gene are MNHNS and SASEGT. Germline trimming cut 0 bases from V and 4 bases from J; bases unmatched to any gene: 6. The CDR3 is made up of 15 amino acids. The CDR3 nucleotides read TGTGCCAGCAGTGAAGCGATTAGCGGGCCATACGAGCAGTACTTC. It translates to CASSEAISGPYEQYF.

The V gene is TRBV27, the J gene TRBJ2-3; D call uncertain. The germline gives CDR1 MNHEY, CDR2 SMNVEV (reference sequence). V lost 5 bases, J lost 2 bases, and 11 bases lay in between. The CDR3 contains 14 residues. The CDR3 bases are TGTGCCAGCAGTCCTCTAGGGAACACAGATACGCAGTATTTT. Translated, it gives CASSPLGNTDTQYF.

J is TRBJ2-5 and V is TRBV7-3; D is perhaps TRBD2 (6 bases). CDR1 is SGHTA, CDR2 FQGTGA, per germline. This CDR3 is 13 amino acids long. The V end lost 5 bases, the J end lost 2 bases, and 9 bases lay between the germline ends. The DNA of the CDR3 is TGTGCCAGCAGCCATAGCGGTCAAGAGACCCAGTACTTC. Protein product: CASSHSGQETQYF.

This chain uses TRBV18 with TRBJ2-1; TRBD2 might be the D (6 bases). From germline, CDR1 is KGHSH and CDR2 LQKENI. Trimming stripped 6 bases from V and 4 bases from J, with 13 bases between. The CDR3 covers 14 residues. For the CDR3, the DNA is TGTGCCAGCTCTGGCGGCGGGACGTACAATGAGCAGTTCTTC. Encoded protein: CASSGGGTYNEQFF.

The genes are TRBV28 and TRBJ2-3, with a tentative D call TRBD2 (6 bases). CDR1 MDHEN and CDR2 SYDVKM come from the germline V gene. The CDR3 covers 16 residues. V dropped 2 bases and J dropped 3 bases, with 15 bases sitting between them. CDR3 DNA: TGTGCCAGCAGTTTAGGAACCGGGAGAAGAACAGATACGCAGTATTTT. It encodes CASSLGTGRRTDTQYF.

The gene calls are TRBV29-1 and TRBJ1-5; D remains ambiguous. V was pared by 4 bases and J by 2 bases, with 15 bases between. Germline values: CDR1 SQVTM, CDR2 ANQGSEA. The CDR3 is made up of 15 amino acids. CDR3 sequence: CSVVLSATRNQPQHF. The CDR3, as DNA: TGCAGCGTTGTGCTGTCAGCTACTCGCAATCAGCCCCAGCATTTT.

The chain recombines TRBV4-2 with TRBJ2-3, with TRBD2 identical over 12 bases. After removal of 1 base from V and 2 bases from J, the junction contained 19 bases not matched to a gene. Germline CDR1 reads LGHNA; CDR2 reads YNFKEQ. The CDR3 spans 22 residues. The CDR3 nucleotides read TGTGCCAGCAGCCAAGGCTTACTGGGACTAGCGGGTCCTATTGAAAACACAGATACGCAGTATTTT. It encodes CASSQGLLGLAGPIENTDTQYF.

The rearrangement links TRBV7-2 to TRBJ2-1; 10 bases match TRBD2. The length of the CDR3 is 15 residues. CDR1 is SGHTA and CDR2 is FQGNSA in the germline V gene. V trimming: 4 bases; J trimming: 4 bases; junction bases outside the gene matches: 4. The CDR3 DNA sequence: TGTGCCAGCAGCTATAGCGGGGGGATTTACAATGAGCAGTTCTTC. Amino acid sequence: CASSYSGGIYNEQFF.

This rearrangement joins TRBV2 to TRBJ1-6; 8 bases align to TRBD1. CDR1 SNHLY and CDR2 FYNNEI come from the germline V gene. This CDR3 region has 13 residues. V was clipped by 8 bases and J by 9 bases; unmatched bases: 6. The CDR3 nucleotides are TGTGCCAGCTTGGGGACAGGTGCTTCACCCCTCCACTTT. Translated: CASLGTGASPLHF.

This chain joins TRBV5-4 and TRBJ2-5; no firm D call. The germline V gene has CDR1 SGHNT and CDR2 YYREEE (reference sequence). V shed 7 bases and J shed 5 bases, with 15 bases lying between them. The CDR3 spans 13 residues. This CDR3 reads CASSGRGDETQYF. CDR3 bases: TGTGCCAGCTCAGGCCGAGGAGATGAGACCCAGTACTTC. Together with reference TRBV5-4 and TRBJ2-5, the CDR3 gives the full variable domain: ETGVTQSPTHLIKTRGQQVTLRCSSQSGHNTVSWYQQALGQGPQFIFQYYREEENGRGNFPPRFSGLQFPNYSSELNVNALELDDSALYLCASSGRGDETQYFGPGTRLLVL.

A single count supports this clone. This chain links TRBV7-9 with TRBJ1-2; 7 bases are shared with TRBD1. CDR1 SEHNR and CDR2 FQNEAQ come from the germline V gene (reference sequence). This CDR3 is 13 amino acids long. V gave up 3 bases and J gave up 6 bases; unmatched junction bases: 4. CDR3 sequence: CASSLAGGNGYTF. Here the CDR3 DNA reads TGTGCCAGCAGCTTGGCAGGGGGTAATGGCTACACCTTC.